The 13 T cell receptor beta chains in this list originate from one sample, sequenced in a study of cytomegalovirus exposure and HLA in healthy donors. The primer mix had 60 Vbeta and 13 Jbeta primers. Generated by immunoSEQ multiplex PCR, the TCRdb table keeps only in-frame clones and is missing some. The data contain about 160,000 clones, roughly 78% of them seen just once; the ten biggest clones take up around 3.3%. Input material: PBMCs. The origin of the receptors is a middle-aged woman in good health and CMV-seronegative.

Only a few counts were recorded for this clone. V usage is TRBV7-2 and J usage is TRBJ1-1; D gene ambiguous. The germline V gene encodes CDR1 SGHTA and CDR2 FQGNSA. This CDR3 spans 14 amino acids. Trimming pared 2 bases from V and 0 bases from J, leaving 7 bases between. This chain's CDR3 is CASSLQKMNTEAFF. As DNA, the CDR3 is TGTGCCAGCAGCTTACAAAAAATGAACACTGAAGCTTTCTTT. The full variable domain, rest sourced from reference TRBV7-2 and TRBJ1-1, is GAGVSQSPSNKVTEKGKDVELRCDPISGHTALYWYRQSLGQGLEFLIYFQGNSAPDKSGLPSDRFSAERTGGSVSTLTIQRTQQEDSAVYLCASSLQKMNTEAFFGQGTRLTVV.

This clone was seen once. This chain connects TRBV5-5 to TRBJ2-2; the match to TRBD1 covers 11 bases. V gave up 3 bases and J gave up 6 bases; unmatched junction bases: 7. Per germline, CDR1 SGHKS and CDR2 YYEKEE (reference sequence). CDR3 length: 16 amino acids. In nucleotides, the CDR3 is TGTGCCAGCAGCTCGATGGGACAGGGGGATTCCGGGGAGCTGTTTTTT. Translated, it gives CASSSMGQGDSGELFF.

This chain uses TRBV28 with TRBJ2-2; D possibly corresponds to TRBD2 (5 bases). This CDR3 comprises 15 residues. CDR1 MDHEN and CDR2 SYDVKM come from the germline V gene. The V gene lost 0 bases and the J gene lost 7 bases, with 12 bases spanning the gap. This chain's CDR3 is CASSLWREGYGELFF. The CDR3 DNA reads as TGTGCCAGCAGTTTATGGAGGGAAGGCTACGGGGAGCTGTTTTTT.

The gene calls are TRBV5-1 and TRBJ2-7, with a tentative D call TRBD2 (5 bases). This CDR3 spans 14 amino acids. Germline V lookup: CDR1 SGHRS, CDR2 YFSETQ. V was cut by 6 bases and J by 5 bases, with 18 bases left in between. The CDR3 is CASTSGGSRNEQYF. The DNA of the CDR3 is TGCGCCAGCACGTCGGGCGGGTCGCGAAACGAGCAGTACTTC.

The V gene is TRBV2, the J gene TRBJ2-5, with 10 bases that match TRBD2. With V trimmed by 10 bases and J by 5 bases, 13 bases remained unmatched. Germline V gene data show CDR1 as SNHLY and CDR2 as FYNNEI. CDR3 length: 15 residues. CDR3 loop: CATSLAGGSVETQYF. Written as DNA, the CDR3 is TGTGCCACCTCCTTAGCGGGGGGATCAGTGGAGACCCAGTACTTC.

This clone appeared a few times. The chain uses TRBV19 and TRBJ1-5, with TRBD1 matching 8 bases. CDR3 length: 16 amino acids. Germline lookup yields CDR1 LNHDA and CDR2 SQIVND (reference sequence). With 4 bases clipped from V and 6 bases from J, the junction kept 11 bases outside the gene matches. CDR3 in amino acids: CASSNSGTGLGQPQHF. CDR3 nucleotide sequence: TGTGCCAGTAGTAACTCCGGGACAGGACTGGGTCAGCCCCAGCATTTT.

This clone is a singleton in its sample. This specimen includes other DNA sequences encoding the same CDR3. The chain couples TRBV6-5 to TRBJ1-4; D may be TRBD1 (5 bases). Trimming took 5 bases from V and 7 from J, leaving 17 bases between them. CDR3 size: 15 residues. Germline values: CDR1 MNHEY, CDR2 SVGAGI. The CDR3 bases are TGTGCCAGCAGTAGGCTAAGGGGATCGTTTGAAAAACTGTTTTTT. This translates into CASSRLRGSFEKLFF.

The chain combines TRBV7-6 with TRBJ2-1, with D perhaps TRBD2 (6 bases). This CDR3 is built from 14 residues. The germline gives CDR1 SGHVS, CDR2 FNYEAQ. Trimming shortened V by 5 bases and J by 2 bases, and 10 bases separated the two germline ends. The CDR3 DNA reads TGTGCCAGCAGCCAAGGCGGGACCTACAATGAGCAGTTCTTC. Protein: CASSQGGTYNEQFF.

This clone occurred many times. V and J are TRBV4-1 and TRBJ1-2; 9 bases are a match to TRBD1. CDR1 and CDR2 (germline): MGHRA, YSYEKL. The CDR3 loop spans 14 amino acids. Trimming cost V 2 bases and J 8 bases; bases outside gene matches: 6. CDR3 loop: CASSQPGQGHGYTF. CDR3 nucleotides: TGCGCCAGCAGCCAACCGGGACAGGGACACGGCTACACCTTC.

This rearrangement joins TRBV5-4 to TRBJ2-1; no clear D. CDR3 length: 15 amino acids. Between the trimmed V and J ends, which lost 4 bases and 9 bases, there was a span of 20 bases. CDR1 SGHNT and CDR2 YYREEE come from the germline V gene (reference sequence). This chain's CDR3 is CASSTHALDFGEQFF. Here the CDR3 DNA reads TGTGCCAGCAGCACCCATGCCCTCGACTTCGGTGAGCAGTTCTTC.

This chain connects TRBV5-1 to TRBJ2-7; D remains ambiguous. This CDR3 region has 14 residues. The V gene's germline CDR1 is SGHRS and CDR2 YFSETQ. Trimming shortened V by 4 bases and J by 2 bases, and 13 bases separated the two germline ends. In DNA form, the CDR3 reads TGCGCCAGCAGCCCGAATCTTAGAGCCTACGAGCAGTACTTC. Its translation is CASSPNLRAYEQYF.

The V and J genes are TRBV5-1 and TRBJ2-1; D possibly corresponds to TRBD1 (5 bases). The CDR3 spans 16 residues. Germline V lookup: CDR1 SGHRS, CDR2 YFSETQ. Trimming pared 4 bases from V and 7 bases from J, leaving 21 bases between. The CDR3 sequence is CASSPAAGYPLNEQFF. The CDR3 DNA follows: TGCGCCAGCAGCCCGGCCGCAGGGTACCCTTTAAATGAGCAGTTCTTC. The full variable domain, with the rest looked up from reference TRBV5-1 and TRBJ2-1, is KAGVTQTPRYLIKTRGQQVTLSCSPISGHRSVSWYQQTPGQGLQFLFEYFSETQRNKGNFPGRFSGRQFSNSRSEMNVSTLELGDSALYLCASSPAAGYPLNEQFFGPGTRLTVL.

V usage is TRBV19 and J usage is TRBJ1-2; perhaps TRBD1 as D (5 bases). Between the trimmed V and J ends, which lost 6 bases and 5 bases, there was a span of 7 bases. The CDR3 loop spans 11 amino acids. Germline V lookup: CDR1 LNHDA, CDR2 SQIVND (reference sequence). The CDR3 DNA is TGTGCCAGTAGCGACAGATATGGCTACACCTTC. This encodes CASSDRYGYTF.